A single sample is the source of the 32 T cell receptor beta chains below, sequenced in a study of blood T cell repertoires in COVID-19. Using immunoSEQ multiplex PCR, the repertoire was profiled, and TCRdb retains in-frame clones only, with some absent. The profile shows 100,000 to 120,000 clones, 88% of them singletons. The material sequenced was peripheral blood. The source is a woman between 50 and 59 years old with acute or convalescent COVID-19.

The V and J genes are TRBV7-9 and TRBJ2-1, with 7 bases matching TRBD2. Germline V CDR1 and CDR2: SEHNR, FQNEAQ (reference sequence). CDR3 size: 15 residues. V shed 1 base, J shed 6 bases, and the junction held 6 bases outside the gene matches. The DNA of the CDR3 is TGTGCCAGCAGCTTAGGCGGCGGGAGAGTCAATGAGCAGTTCTTC. Amino acid sequence: CASSLGGGRVNEQFF.

This chain joins TRBV6-5 and TRBJ2-3; D may be TRBD2 (6 bases). CDR3 size: 14 residues. Germline-derived CDR1 and CDR2 are MNHEY and SVGAGI. Trimming cost V 4 bases and J 6 bases, with 14 bases left between them. CDR3 sequence: CASSSYTAGDTQYF. CDR3 bases: TGTGCCAGCAGTTCCTACACGGCGGGGGATACGCAGTATTTT.

CDR3 nucleotides: TGTGCCAGCAGCTTAGCGGGCGCAGAGACCCAGTACTTC. The encoded protein is CASSLAGAETQYF. The chain carries TRBV7-7 and TRBJ2-5, with D hard to call. With 0 bases removed from V and 4 bases from J, the gap between germline ends came to 6 bases. The CDR3 loop spans 13 amino acids. Germline assignment: CDR1 SSHAT and CDR2 FNYEAQ (reference sequence).

The table lists this clone with a count of one. V usage is TRBV7-2 and J usage is TRBJ2-7, with 8 bases that match TRBD2. The germline CDR1 and CDR2 sequences are SGHTA and FQGNSA. The CDR3 has 14 amino acids. With 2 bases clipped from V and 7 bases from J, the junction kept 7 bases outside the gene matches. In DNA, the CDR3 is TGTGCCAGCAGCTTACAGCGGGAGATGGGGGAGCAGTACTTC. The encoded protein is CASSLQREMGEQYF.

CDR3: CASSPQGREKLFF. CDR3 bases: TGTGCCAGTAGTCCGCAGGGGCGGGAAAAACTGTTTTTT. The chain carries TRBV19 and TRBJ1-4, with D possibly being TRBD1 (6 bases). The CDR3 has 13 residues. The germline gives CDR1 LNHDA, CDR2 SQIVND (reference sequence). Trimming stripped 5 bases from V and 8 bases from J, with 12 bases between.

V is TRBV7-8 and J is TRBJ2-7, with unresolved D. The CDR3 consists of 15 residues. The germline gives CDR1 SGHVS, CDR2 FQNEAQ. Trimming pared 4 bases from V and 0 bases from J, leaving 13 bases between. The chain's CDR3 is CASSSLPNGSYEQYF. In nucleotides, the CDR3 is TGTGCCAGCAGCTCCCTGCCGAACGGCTCCTACGAGCAGTACTTC.

This clone is labeled medium-sized. V is TRBV19 and J is TRBJ2-7, with 9 bases aligning to TRBD1. This CDR3 spans 16 amino acids. Looked up from germline, CDR1 is LNHDA and CDR2 is SQIVND (reference sequence). The J segment lost 2 bases and the V segment lost 7 bases, leaving 12 bases of the junction unmatched. The CDR3 sequence is CASTPSPGQGAYEQYF. CDR3 DNA sequence: TGTGCCAGTACGCCCAGTCCGGGACAGGGAGCCTACGAGCAGTACTTC.

The CDR3: CASSRTGSSDTQYF. As DNA, the CDR3 is TGTGCCAGCAGCAGGACAGGTTCCTCAGATACGCAGTATTTT. V usage is TRBV6-5 and J usage is TRBJ2-3; 7 bases align to TRBD1. Trimming took 6 bases from V and 4 from J; bases not matched to a gene: 7. Germline CDR1 reads MNHEY; CDR2 reads SVGAGI. The CDR3 contains 14 residues.

V gene TRBV28 combines with J gene TRBJ1-5; the match to TRBD1 covers 7 bases. CDR1 and CDR2 from the germline V gene are MDHEN and SYDVKM. V was clipped by 1 base and J by 0 bases; unmatched bases: 6. The CDR3 has 17 residues. For the CDR3, the DNA is TGTGCCAGCAGTTTATACAGGACAGGCCCTAGCAATCAGCCCCAGCATTTT. Encoded protein: CASSLYRTGPSNQPQHF.

This clone was recorded once. The chain has TRBV19 and TRBJ2-7; TRBD2 aligns across 10 bases. The CDR3 totals 14 residues. Trimming took 6 bases from V and 3 from J; bases not matched to a gene: 5. CDR1 and CDR2 from the germline V gene are LNHDA and SQIVND (reference sequence). The CDR3 region has the DNA TGTGCCAGTAGCCCGGGACTAGCGTTCTACGAGCAGTACTTC. Amino acid sequence: CASSPGLAFYEQYF.

V and J are TRBV5-1 and TRBJ2-7; D gene ambiguous. Germline V CDR1 and CDR2: SGHRS, YFSETQ. The CDR3 contains 13 residues. V dropped 0 bases and J dropped 4 bases, with 8 bases sitting between them. The CDR3 DNA sequence: TGCGCCAGCAGCTTGGTCCCACAGTACGAGCAGTACTTC. It yields the protein CASSLVPQYEQYF.

V usage is TRBV2 and J usage is TRBJ2-7; perhaps TRBD2 as D (5 bases). Germline CDR1 SNHLY, CDR2 FYNNEI. The CDR3 extends over 12 amino acids. V lost 7 bases to trimming and J lost 12 bases, with 19 bases between them. The CDR3 DNA follows: TGTGCCAGCAATCATAACCGGGGAGCGTGGTACTTC. This encodes CASNHNRGAWYF. Full variable domain (rest looked up from reference TRBV2 and TRBJ2-7): EPEVTQTPSHQVTQMGQEVILRCVPISNHLYFYWYRQILGQKVEFLVSFYNNEISEKSEIFDDQFSVERPDGSNFTLKIRSTKLEDSAMYFCASNHNRGAWYFGPGTRLTVT.

The chain recombines TRBV28 with TRBJ2-7, with a possible D match to TRBD1 (5 bases). Germline V gene sequence: CDR1 MDHEN, CDR2 SYDVKM. The V end lost 3 bases, the J end lost 2 bases, and 11 bases lay between the germline ends. The CDR3 contains 14 residues. The CDR3 region has the DNA TGTGCCAGCAGTTTGCGAGGACAAACCTACGAGCAGTACTTC. Amino acids: CASSLRGQTYEQYF.

The rearrangement links TRBV12-3 or TRBV12-4 to TRBJ2-5; D is unclear. This CDR3 region has 12 residues. Trimming removed 5 bases from V and 7 bases from J, with 11 bases in between. The CDR3 reads CASSVNSRTQYF. The CDR3 bases are TGTGCCAGCAGTGTTAACAGTAGGACCCAGTACTTC.

V gene TRBV7-9 combines with J gene TRBJ1-1, with D perhaps TRBD1 (6 bases). The germline CDR1 and CDR2 sequences are SEHNR and FQNEAQ (reference sequence). The CDR3 contains 13 residues. The V and J ends lost 6 bases and 5 bases respectively, with 13 bases between them. This CDR3 is CASSTGSNTEAFF. DNA of the CDR3: TGTGCCAGCAGTACAGGGTCAAATACTGAAGCTTTCTTT.

A single count supports this clone. The chain uses TRBV19 and TRBJ2-7, with D unclear. Germline V gene data show CDR1 as LNHDA and CDR2 as SQIVND (reference sequence). The V and J ends lost 2 bases and 4 bases respectively, with 6 bases between them. This CDR3 has 12 residues. CDR3 DNA: TGTGCCAGTAGTATATCAGATTACGAGCAGTACTTC. It encodes CASSISDYEQYF.

The rearrangement joins TRBV15 to TRBJ1-4; TRBD1 is a possible D gene (5 bases). Trimming stripped 0 bases from V and 7 bases from J, with 15 bases between. The CDR3 is 16 residues long. The germline gives CDR1 LNHNV, CDR2 YYDKDF (reference sequence). The CDR3 protein is CATSRDGGARGEKLFF. CDR3 nucleotide sequence: TGTGCCACCAGCAGAGATGGAGGGGCGCGGGGTGAAAAACTGTTTTTT.

The chain recombines TRBV4-1 with TRBJ2-4; D may be TRBD2 (5 bases). The germline gives CDR1 MGHRA, CDR2 YSYEKL. Trimming removed 1 base at V and 3 bases at J, with 10 bases between. The CDR3 length is 15 residues. In nucleotides, the CDR3 is TGCGCCAGCAGCCAAGGAGAGGGAGTCAAAAACATTCAGTACTTC. Its translation is CASSQGEGVKNIQYF.

The chain joins TRBV5-1 to TRBJ1-2; 7 nucleotides match TRBD1. Germline CDR1 reads SGHRS; CDR2 reads YFSETQ. Trimming at V came to 4 bases and at J to 2 bases, leaving 8 bases not matched to a gene. The length of the CDR3 is 15 residues. In DNA, the CDR3 is TGCGCCAGCAGCCCCGACAGGGATGGGAACTATGGCTACACCTTC. Translated, it gives CASSPDRDGNYGYTF.

This clone was counted a single time. The chain is built from TRBV3-1 (or the pseudogene TRBV3-2) and TRBJ2-4, with 9 bases aligning to TRBD1. The V segment lost 2 bases and the J segment 4 bases; nucleotides outside the gene matches: 3. Germline values: CDR1 LGHDT, CDR2 YNNKEL (reference sequence). The CDR3 covers 15 residues. The CDR3 here is CASSQPGTGKNIQYF. The CDR3, as DNA: TGTGCCAGCAGCCAACCCGGGACAGGGAAAAACATTCAGTACTTC.

This clone has just one count. The chain has TRBV7-9 and TRBJ2-7; no clear D. Germline V lookup: CDR1 SEHNR, CDR2 FQNEAQ (reference sequence). The CDR3 length is 18 residues. Trimming took off 1 base at V and 3 bases at J, with 22 bases between the two ends. The CDR3 reads CASSLESSVQHHYYEQYF. The CDR3 nucleotides are TGTGCCAGCAGCTTAGAGAGCAGCGTCCAACACCATTACTACGAGCAGTACTTC.

V gene TRBV23-1 combines with J gene TRBJ1-2; maybe TRBD1 (6 bases). TRBV23-1 is annotated as an ORF whose role is uncertain. The CDR3 runs to 14 residues. V lost 4 bases and J lost 8, with 17 bases in between. The CDR3 reads CASSPGQSWGGYTF. The CDR3 DNA is TGCGCCAGCAGTCCCGGACAGAGTTGGGGAGGCTACACCTTC.

This chain joins TRBV11-2 and TRBJ2-7, with TRBD2 matching 9 bases. The germline V gene has CDR1 SGHAT and CDR2 FQNNGV. The CDR3 extends over 15 amino acids. The V and J ends lost 10 bases and 0 bases, in that order; junction bases with no gene match: 10. The CDR3 here is CATRRAGGSSYEQYF. In nucleotides, the CDR3 is TGTGCCACTCGGAGGGCGGGAGGGAGCTCCTACGAGCAGTACTTC.

The chain uses TRBV30 and TRBJ1-1; possibly TRBD1 for D (6 bases). The V gene lost 2 bases and the J gene lost 0 bases, with 7 bases spanning the gap. The CDR3 spans 13 residues. Germline V gene sequence: CDR1 GTSNPN, CDR2 SVGIG (reference sequence). CDR3 DNA: TGTGCCTGGAGTCGGACAGTGAACACTGAAGCTTTCTTT. Amino acid sequence: CAWSRTVNTEAFF.

This chain links TRBV5-1 with TRBJ2-1; weak D call: TRBD1 (5 bases). Per the germline V gene, CDR1 is SGHRS and CDR2 is YFSETQ. Deletions cut 0 bases from V and 15 bases from J, with 19 bases between. The CDR3 contains 14 residues. CDR3 DNA sequence: TGCGCCAGCAGCTTGGATGGGGTGTCAGGGTTCGTGTTCTTC. It is translated as CASSLDGVSGFVFF. The whole variable domain, filled in from reference TRBV5-1 and TRBJ2-1, reads KAGVTQTPRYLIKTRGQQVTLSCSPISGHRSVSWYQQTPGQGLQFLFEYFSETQRNKGNFPGRFSGRQFSNSRSEMNVSTLELGDSALYLCASSLDGVSGFVFFGPGTRLTVL.

The chain uses TRBV18 and TRBJ2-1; 7 nucleotides line up with TRBD1. The CDR3 consists of 15 residues. V was clipped by 9 bases and J by 1 base; unmatched bases: 9. The V gene's germline CDR1 is KGHSH and CDR2 LQKENI. CDR3 sequence: CASTTRQGSYNEQFF. CDR3 nucleotide sequence: TGTGCCAGTACTACGAGACAGGGATCCTACAATGAGCAGTTCTTC.

The chain couples TRBV7-2 to TRBJ2-3, with D perhaps TRBD2 (5 bases). The V and J ends lost 1 base and 7 bases respectively, with 9 bases between them. The germline gives CDR1 SGHTA, CDR2 FQGNSA. CDR3 length: 13 residues. The CDR3 region has the DNA TGTGCCAGCAGCTTAGGGGAGTTAAATACGCAGTATTTT. Translating gives CASSLGELNTQYF. The complete variable domain, with remaining parts taken from reference TRBV7-2 and TRBJ2-3, reads GAGVSQSPSNKVTEKGKDVELRCDPISGHTALYWYRQSLGQGLEFLIYFQGNSAPDKSGLPSDRFSAERTGGSVSTLTIQRTQQEDSAVYLCASSLGELNTQYFGPGTRLTVL.

The V gene is TRBV19, the J gene TRBJ1-1; the D is unclear. Between the trimmed V and J ends, which lost 6 bases and 11 bases, there was a span of 16 bases. The CDR3 is 12 residues long. The germline V gene encodes CDR1 LNHDA and CDR2 SQIVND (reference sequence). The CDR3 DNA follows: TGTGCCAGTAGCCCCAGGCAATCAGAGGCTTTCTTT. Residues: CASSPRQSEAFF. Based on the CDR3 plus reference TRBV19 and TRBJ1-1, the full variable domain is DGGITQSPKYLFRKEGQNVTLSCEQNLNHDAMYWYRQDPGQGLRLIYYSQIVNDFQKGDIAEGYSVSREKKESFPLTVTSAQKNPTAFYLCASSPRQSEAFFGQGTRLTVV.

The CDR3 is CASSSPAGKPRSTDTQYF. CDR3 sequence (DNA): TGTGCCAGCAGCTCACCGGCAGGGAAACCCCGAAGCACAGATACGCAGTATTTT. The gene calls are TRBV7-2 and TRBJ2-3; maybe TRBD1 (5 bases). Trimming took 4 bases from V and 0 from J, leaving 20 bases between them. The CDR3 is made up of 18 amino acids. CDR1 is SGHTA and CDR2 is FQGNSA in the germline V gene.

As to this clone: The sample has other DNA sequences that encode this CDR3 too. The V and J genes are TRBV10-3 and TRBJ1-5, with unresolved D. CDR3 size: 13 residues. The ends were cut back, 6 bases at V and 2 bases at J, with 8 bases in the middle. CDR1 and CDR2 (germline): ENHRY, SYGVKD. Written as DNA, the CDR3 is TGTGCCATCAGCGCCAGCGGCAATCAGCCCCAGCATTTT. It encodes CAISASGNQPQHF.

The chain uses TRBV6-1 and TRBJ2-3; 9 bases fit TRBD2. The CDR3 spans 16 residues. CDR1 is MNHNS, CDR2 SASEGT, per germline. Losses at the gene ends were 3 bases for V and 0 bases for J; bases not matched to a gene: 4. The CDR3 spells CASSDYSGSSTDTQYF. CDR3 sequence (DNA): TGTGCCAGCAGTGATTATAGCGGGAGTAGCACAGATACGCAGTATTTT.

This chain uses TRBV9 with TRBJ1-1, with D perhaps matching TRBD1 (5 bases). Germline V gives CDR1 SGDLS, CDR2 YYNGEE. This CDR3 is built from 14 residues. Trimming stripped 4 bases from V and 1 base from J, with 11 bases between. CDR3 in DNA: TGTGCCAGCAGCCCGGGACTTTCGAACACTGAAGCTTTCTTT. It specifies CASSPGLSNTEAFF.